The TCR beta chain under discussion was sequenced for a study of T cells in Graves' hyperthyroidism and ophthalmopathy. As for the study in general: Once the initial diagnosis was made, peripheral blood was obtained before any treatment. Study-wide points: A 13 V-J signature model discriminated ophthalmopathy versus stable hyperthyroidism. Most clonotypes that expanded in the thyroid above 0.001 also showed up in blood.

TCR beta CDR3 region amplification was performed from RNA transcripts. In the first-round RT-PCR of the TCR CDR3, the HTBI primer set was used. MiXCR was run by TCRdb on the multiplex PCR reads, yielding one entry per CDR3 protein. In the table there are some 800,000 distinct CDR3 sequences, roughly 40% of which are singletons. This clonotype appeared a single time. The antigen remains unidentified. Stable Graves' hyperthyroidism denoted no ophthalmopathy progression over 18 months. Sequenced: blood. The sequence derives from a man between 18 and 29 years old with Graves' hyperthyroidism.

This CDR3 reads CATRGPGIGGYTF. The CDR3 DNA follows: TGTGCCACCAGAGGACCGGGAATCGGAGGCTACACCTTC. This chain links TRBV10-3 with TRBJ1-2; unclear D gene. CDR3 length equals 13 residues. The V gene's germline CDR1 is ENHRY and CDR2 SYGVKD. Deletions cut 10 bases from V and 8 bases from J, with 20 bases between.